This T cell receptor (beta chain) emerged from a study of T cells in Graves' hyperthyroidism and ophthalmopathy. Study-level findings and limits: Most clonotypes that expanded in the thyroid above 0.001 also showed up in blood.

RNA transcripts gave rise to amplified TCR beta CDR3 regions. HTBI primers were used for first-round RT-PCR of the TCR CDR3. TCRdb fed the multiplex PCR reads into MiXCR, producing one record per CDR3 protein. The repertoire consists of 600,000 or so distinct CDR3 sequences, with more than 12% occurring once and the leading ten covering around an eighth. Active moderate-to-severe ophthalmopathy, Clinical Activity Score at least 3, NOSPECS at least 4, under 3 months' duration. Uncontrolled infection, other autoimmune disease, pregnancy or lactation excluded patients. Using 10 ml of fresh peripheral blood, PBMCs were prepared. With respect to this clonotype: The antigen is unknown.

Sequencing used blood. The TCR sequence derives from a woman aged 45 to 65 with Graves' ophthalmopathy.

The CDR3 loop is CASSPQGGATQYF. As DNA, the CDR3 is TGTGCCAGCAGCCCTCAGGGGGGGGCTACGCAGTATTTT. The chain recombines TRBV27 with TRBJ2-3; D is perhaps TRBD1 or TRBD2 (7 bases each). The CDR3 extends over 13 amino acids. Germline V gives CDR1 MNHEY, CDR2 SMNVEV (reference sequence). With 6 bases removed from V and 8 bases from J, the gap between germline ends came to 15 bases.